A single sample is the source of the 18 T cell receptor beta chains below, sequenced in a study of PD-1 blockade in classical Hodgkin lymphoma. The time point is: newly diagnosed, previously untreated cHL patient sample. Profiling relied on immunoSEQ multiplex PCR, and the TCRdb table lists in-frame clones only, not all of them. The repertoire holds 20,000 to 25,000 clones, with approximately 94% as singletons. The sample consisted of peripheral blood mononuclear cells (PBMCs). The origin of the receptors is a human donor with classical Hodgkin lymphoma.

V and J are TRBV7-3 and TRBJ2-2, with D perhaps TRBD1 or TRBD2 (5 bases each). Deletions cut 5 bases from V and 5 bases from J, with 18 bases between. Germline CDR1 reads SGHTA; CDR2 reads FQGTGA. The CDR3 contains 16 residues. The CDR3 nucleotides are TGTGCCAGCAGCCCCTCTGGGGGAAGAATTACCGGGGAGCTGTTTTTT. This gives the protein CASSPSGGRITGELFF. Variable domain in full (rest from reference TRBV7-3 and TRBJ2-2): GAGVSQTPSNKVTEKGKYVELRCDPISGHTALYWYRQSLGQGPEFLIYFQGTGAADDSGLPNDRFFAVRPEGSVSTLKIQRTERGDSAVYLCASSPSGGRITGELFFGEGSRLTVL.

The V gene is TRBV2, the J gene TRBJ1-5; possible D gene TRBD1, 6 bases. V lost 4 bases, J lost 5 bases, and 12 bases lay in between. This CDR3 spans 14 amino acids. From germline, CDR1 is SNHLY and CDR2 FYNNEI. The CDR3 is CASSAQGVDQPQHF. DNA for the CDR3: TGTGCCAGCAGTGCACAGGGTGTCGATCAGCCCCAGCATTTT.

This CDR3 is CASSFDSKGIGNQPQHF. DNA of the CDR3: TGTGCCAGCAGTTTTGATTCGAAAGGGATCGGCAATCAGCCCCAGCATTTT. The chain links TRBV28 to TRBJ1-5; D call uncertain. The V end was cut by 3 bases, the J end by 2 bases, with 17 bases between. Germline CDR1 and CDR2: MDHEN and SYDVKM. The CDR3 length is 17 residues.

The chain uses TRBV21-1 and TRBJ1-4; the D call TRBD1 from the table was never checked on the DNA. TRBV21-1 represents a pseudogene. There are 16 residues in the CDR3. DNA of the CDR3: TGTGCCAGCACCGATAGGCCCAGGGCGACTAATGAAAAACTGTTTTTT. Translated, it gives CASTDRPRATNEKLFF.

The V gene is TRBV5-1, the J gene TRBJ2-5; 12 nucleotides match TRBD2. The junction had 11 bases not matched to a gene; V was cut back by 3 bases and J by 5 bases. CDR3 length: 17 residues. The germline V gene has CDR1 SGHRS and CDR2 YFSETQ. CDR3 residues: CASSSPWTSGVRETQYF. The CDR3 DNA reads TGCGCCAGCAGCTCCCCATGGACTAGCGGGGTCCGGGAGACCCAGTACTTC.

The chain joins TRBV9 to TRBJ2-1; D call uncertain. Trimming pared 4 bases from V and 12 bases from J, leaving 14 bases between. Germline V gene lookup returns CDR1 SGDLS and CDR2 YYNGEE. The length of the CDR3 is 12 residues. The CDR3 DNA follows: TGTGCCAGCAGCTCGAGACTTAATCGGCAGTTCTTC. As protein: CASSSRLNRQFF. The full variable domain, rest sourced from reference TRBV9 and TRBJ2-1, is DSGVTQTPKHLITATGQRVTLRCSPRSGDLSVYWYQQSLDQGLQFLIQYYNGEERAKGNILERFSAQQFPDLHSELNLSSLELGDSALYFCASSSRLNRQFFGPGTRLTVL.

This chain uses TRBV27 with TRBJ1-1; D ambiguous. There are 13 residues in the CDR3. CDR1 is MNHEY, CDR2 SMNVEV, per germline (reference sequence). Trimming removed 4 bases from V and 6 bases from J, with 12 bases in between. CDR3 region: CASSWREGAEAFF. Here the CDR3 DNA reads TGTGCCAGCAGTTGGAGGGAAGGCGCTGAAGCTTTCTTT.

This clone was seen a few times. This sequence joins TRBV28 and TRBJ2-7; D not certain. Germline loops: CDR1 MDHEN, CDR2 SYDVKM. V was pared by 1 base and J by 6 bases, with 10 bases between. The CDR3 has 13 amino acids. The CDR3 region is CASSLSRVGEQYF. The CDR3 bases are TGTGCCAGCAGTTTATCTCGGGTGGGCGAGCAGTACTTC.

The J gene is TRBJ2-1, the V gene TRBV11-2; 11 bases map to TRBD2. V lost 0 bases and J lost 2; bases outside the gene matches: 9. This CDR3 has 19 amino acids. CDR1 and CDR2 (germline): SGHAT, FQNNGV. CDR3 residues: CASSLEGLAGLTAYNEQFF. In DNA form, the CDR3 reads TGTGCCAGCAGCTTAGAAGGACTAGCGGGCCTCACCGCCTACAATGAGCAGTTCTTC.

This clone was detected only once. The chain is built from TRBV4-3 and TRBJ1-6; maybe TRBD1 (5 bases). Trimming shortened V by 0 bases and J by 17 bases, and 20 bases separated the two germline ends. The CDR3 covers 15 residues. The germline V gene encodes CDR1 LGHNA and CDR2 YSLEER. For the CDR3, the DNA is TGCGCCAGCAGCCAAGATGAGGGGAATGGGGCTGCGGTCCACTTT. Translation: CASSQDEGNGAAVHF.

J is TRBJ1-3 and V is TRBV11-2, with unresolved D. The germline gives CDR1 SGHAT, CDR2 FQNNGV. The CDR3 is 17 residues long. The V and J ends lost 3 bases and 0 bases respectively, with 15 bases between them. CDR3 DNA sequence: TGTGCCAGCAGCTTTCTCTCCCGGGTCGGCTCTGGAAACACCATATATTTT. This sequence encodes CASSFLSRVGSGNTIYF.

The chain carries TRBV19 and TRBJ2-1, with a weak D call TRBD2 (6 bases). Per germline, CDR1 LNHDA and CDR2 SQIVND (reference sequence). The CDR3 spans 13 residues. The germline V and J ends were trimmed by 8 bases and 1 base, with 9 bases remaining between them. The DNA of the CDR3 is TGTGCCAGTGCGGCGGGATCCTACAATGAGCAGTTCTTC. Encoded protein: CASAAGSYNEQFF.

The rearrangement joins TRBV28 to TRBJ2-7; the D gene is possibly TRBD2 (6 bases). The CDR3 runs to 15 residues. Germline V gives CDR1 MDHEN, CDR2 SYDVKM. Trimming stripped 3 bases from V and 2 bases from J, with 14 bases between. In DNA form, the CDR3 reads TGTGCCAGCAGTTTTTCGGGGGACCCCACCTACGAGCAGTACTTC. Translating gives CASSFSGDPTYEQYF.

This sequence joins TRBV5-4 and TRBJ1-2, with a tentative D call TRBD1 (5 bases). CDR1 and CDR2 (germline): SGHNT, YYREEE (reference sequence). The CDR3 covers 13 residues. V dropped 0 bases and J dropped 6 bases, with 9 bases sitting between them. Here the CDR3 reads CASSLVAGNGYTF. CDR3 nucleotides: TGTGCCAGCAGCTTGGTGGCAGGGAATGGCTACACCTTC.

The rearrangement joins TRBV28 to TRBJ2-7, with 9 bases fitting TRBD1. V lost 2 bases, J lost 2 bases, and 4 bases stayed unmatched. The CDR3 has 15 amino acids. Germline-derived CDR1 and CDR2 are MDHEN and SYDVKM. CDR3 residues: CASSLPGTGTYEQYF. The CDR3 DNA sequence: TGTGCCAGCAGTTTACCCGGGACAGGGACCTACGAGCAGTACTTC.

V gene TRBV7-6 combines with J gene TRBJ2-5; no reliable D call. Trimming stripped 2 bases from V and 0 bases from J, with 10 bases between. Looked up from germline, CDR1 is SGHVS and CDR2 is FNYEAQ. This CDR3 region has 15 residues. CDR3 sequence (DNA): TGTGCCAGCAGCTTACGTAAAAACAACCAAGAGACCCAGTACTTC. Translation gives CASSLRKNNQETQYF.

This clone was counted a single time. V usage is TRBV7-9 and J usage is TRBJ2-2; D possibly matches TRBD1 or TRBD2 (5 bases each). The CDR3 is 16 residues long. V lost 4 bases to trimming and J lost 2 bases, with 14 bases between them. In germline, CDR1 is SEHNR, CDR2 FQNEAQ (reference sequence). The CDR3 DNA is TGTGCCAGCAGCTCGCCCGGGGCCCGTAACACCGGGGAGCTGTTTTTT. This gives the protein CASSSPGARNTGELFF.

This clone was picked up one time. The chain recombines TRBV28 with TRBJ1-4, with D unclear. This CDR3 region has 14 residues. Germline CDR1 is MDHEN and CDR2 is SYDVKM. Trimming took off 3 bases at V and 8 bases at J, with 13 bases between the two ends. CDR3 coding DNA: TGTGCCAGCAGTTTGTCGGGAAGCACCGAAAAACTGTTTTTT. Residues: CASSLSGSTEKLFF.